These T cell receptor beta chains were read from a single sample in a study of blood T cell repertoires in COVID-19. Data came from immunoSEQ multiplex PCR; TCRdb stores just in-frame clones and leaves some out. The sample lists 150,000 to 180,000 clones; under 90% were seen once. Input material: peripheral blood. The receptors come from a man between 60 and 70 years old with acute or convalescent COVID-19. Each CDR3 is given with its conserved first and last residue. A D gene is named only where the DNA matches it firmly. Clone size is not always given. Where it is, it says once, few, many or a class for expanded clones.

cdr3_aa: CASSFLAGARGNEQFF
cdr3_nt: TGTGCCAGCAGCTTTCTAGCGGGGGCGCGGGGGAATGAGCAGTTCTTC
j_call: TRBJ2-1
v_call: TRBV14
clone_size: -
d_call: TRBD2

cdr3_aa: CASSRGLDSYEQYF
cdr3_nt: TGTGCCAGCAGCCGGGGACTAGACTCCTACGAGCAGTACTTC
j_call: TRBJ2-7
v_call: TRBV4-2
clone_size: -
d_call: TRBD2

cdr3_aa: CASSQGRGGQETQYF
cdr3_nt: TGTGCCAGCAGCCAAGGTCGAGGCGGTCAAGAGACCCAGTACTTC
j_call: TRBJ2-5
v_call: TRBV16
clone_size: once
d_call: -

cdr3_aa: CASSSDWNTEAFF
cdr3_nt: TGTGCCAGCAGCTCGGACTGGAACACTGAAGCTTTCTTT
j_call: TRBJ1-1
v_call: TRBV7-3
clone_size: -
d_call: -

cdr3_aa: CASSQDAGEQFF
cdr3_nt: TGTGCCAGCAGCCAAGATGCCGGTGAGCAGTTCTTC
j_call: TRBJ2-1
v_call: TRBV14
clone_size: few
d_call: -

cdr3_aa: CASSSQPRQGQETQYF
cdr3_nt: TGTGCCAGCAGCTCGCAACCCCGACAGGGACAAGAGACCCAGTACTTC
j_call: TRBJ2-5
v_call: TRBV7-2
clone_size: -
d_call: TRBD1

cdr3_aa: CASRYPPGSYYQPQHF
cdr3_nt: TGTGCCAGCAGGTACCCCCCGGGGTCCTACTATCAGCCCCAGCATTTT
j_call: TRBJ1-5
v_call: TRBV28
clone_size: -
d_call: -

cdr3_aa: CSVEAGSREQFF
cdr3_nt: TGCAGCGTTGAAGCGGGAAGCCGTGAGCAGTTCTTC
j_call: TRBJ2-1
v_call: TRBV29-1
clone_size: -
d_call: -

cdr3_aa: CASSPGRGRDEKLFF
cdr3_nt: TGCGCCAGCAGCCCCGGACGGGGTCGCGATGAAAAACTGTTTTTT
j_call: TRBJ1-4
v_call: TRBV5-1
clone_size: -
d_call: -

cdr3_aa: CASSQGQGSSGNTIYF
cdr3_nt: TGTGCCAGCAGCCAGGGACAGGGAAGCTCTGGAAACACCATATATTTT
j_call: TRBJ1-3
v_call: TRBV16
clone_size: -
d_call: TRBD1

cdr3_aa: CASSHGGYEQYF
cdr3_nt: TGTGCCAGCTCACATGGGGGGTACGAGCAGTACTTC
j_call: TRBJ2-7
v_call: TRBV18
clone_size: -
d_call: -

cdr3_aa: CASSVGPGTGTYGYTF
cdr3_nt: TGTGCCAGCAGCGTAGGTCCCGGGACAGGTACCTATGGCTACACCTTC
j_call: TRBJ1-2
v_call: TRBV7-2
clone_size: -
d_call: TRBD1

cdr3_aa: CASSQGGVRSREQYF
cdr3_nt: TGTGCCAGCAGCCAAGGAGGCGTTCGGTCCCGGGAGCAGTACTTC
j_call: TRBJ2-7
v_call: TRBV3-1/TRBV3-2
clone_size: few
d_call: -

cdr3_aa: CSASSRVAGKGEQFF
cdr3_nt: TGCAGTGCTAGTTCACGGGTAGCGGGTAAAGGTGAGCAGTTCTTC
j_call: TRBJ2-1
v_call: TRBV20-1
clone_size: -
d_call: TRBD2

cdr3_aa: CAWRRGGRAKNIQYF
cdr3_nt: TGTGCCTGGAGGCGAGGCGGGAGGGCCAAAAACATTCAGTACTTC
j_call: TRBJ2-4
v_call: TRBV30
clone_size: -
d_call: TRBD2

cdr3_aa: CASSTSGGAPGELFF
cdr3_nt: TGTGCCAGCAGCACTAGCGGGGGGGCACCCGGGGAGCTGTTTTTT
j_call: TRBJ2-2
v_call: TRBV5-4
clone_size: -
d_call: TRBD2

cdr3_aa: CASSLSAAYEQYF
cdr3_nt: TGTGCCAGCAGCTTGAGCGCGGCCTACGAGCAGTACTTC
j_call: TRBJ2-7
v_call: TRBV5-6
clone_size: -
d_call: -

cdr3_aa: CASSGAGLALALSQFF
cdr3_nt: TGTGCCAGCAGTGGGGCGGGACTAGCGCTCGCCCTGTCGCAGTTCTTC
j_call: TRBJ2-1
v_call: TRBV6-2/TRBV6-3
clone_size: -
d_call: TRBD2

cdr3_aa: CSASSQGARNEQFF
cdr3_nt: TGCAGTGCGAGTTCGCAGGGGGCAAGAAATGAGCAGTTCTTC
j_call: TRBJ2-1
v_call: TRBV20-1
clone_size: once
d_call: TRBD1

cdr3_aa: CASRPLPGYEQYF
cdr3_nt: TGCGCCAGCAGGCCTCTTCCAGGGTACGAGCAGTACTTC
j_call: TRBJ2-7
v_call: TRBV10-1
clone_size: few
d_call: -

cdr3_aa: CASSPLRGQENYGYTF
cdr3_nt: TGTGCCAGCTCACCGTTGCGGGGACAGGAGAACTATGGCTACACCTTC
j_call: TRBJ1-2
v_call: TRBV18
clone_size: -
d_call: TRBD1

cdr3_aa: CASSLRQDNEQFF
cdr3_nt: TGTGCCAGCAGCTTGCGACAGGACAATGAGCAGTTCTTC
j_call: TRBJ2-1
v_call: TRBV12-3/TRBV12-4
clone_size: -
d_call: -

cdr3_aa: CASSFGRSYTEAFF
cdr3_nt: TGTGCCAGCAGTTTCGGCAGGTCTTACACTGAAGCTTTCTTT
j_call: TRBJ1-1
v_call: TRBV28
clone_size: once
d_call: -

cdr3_aa: CASSPRQGTEAFF
cdr3_nt: TGTGCCAGCTCACCACGACAGGGCACTGAAGCTTTCTTT
j_call: TRBJ1-1
v_call: TRBV18
clone_size: -
d_call: TRBD1

cdr3_aa: CASSRTGGAETQYF
cdr3_nt: TGTGCCAGCAGTCGGACAGGGGGCGCAGAGACCCAGTACTTC
j_call: TRBJ2-5
v_call: TRBV6-5
clone_size: -
d_call: TRBD1

cdr3_aa: CASSFDRTPGNTIYF
cdr3_nt: TGTGCCAGCAGCTTCGACAGAACCCCTGGAAACACCATATATTTT
j_call: TRBJ1-3
v_call: TRBV5-6
clone_size: few
d_call: -

cdr3_aa: CASSEIWTSGVSSYNEQFF
cdr3_nt: TGTGCCAGCAGTGAAATTTGGACTAGCGGGGTCAGCTCCTACAATGAGCAGTTCTTC
j_call: TRBJ2-1
v_call: TRBV6-1
clone_size: few
d_call: TRBD2

cdr3_aa: CAIRGTGGANEKLFF
cdr3_nt: TGTGCCATCAGGGGGACAGGGGGAGCTAATGAAAAACTGTTTTTT
j_call: TRBJ1-4
v_call: TRBV10-3
clone_size: -
d_call: TRBD1

cdr3_aa: CASGSRGTQYF
cdr3_nt: TGTGCCAGTGGATCCCGCGGTACGCAGTATTTT
j_call: TRBJ2-3
v_call: TRBV19
clone_size: few
d_call: -

cdr3_aa: CASSLAGPEKLFF
cdr3_nt: TGTGCCAGCAGCTTGGCAGGGCCTGAAAAACTGTTTTTT
j_call: TRBJ1-4
v_call: TRBV5-6
clone_size: -
d_call: -

cdr3_aa: CASSQNPGGGTGELFF
cdr3_nt: TGTGCCAGCAGCCAAAATCCGGGGGGCGGCACCGGGGAGCTGTTTTTT
j_call: TRBJ2-2
v_call: TRBV3-1/TRBV3-2
clone_size: once
d_call: -

cdr3_aa: CASSRRGNYNSPLHF
cdr3_nt: TGTGCCAGCAGTCGCCGGGGGAACTATAATTCACCCCTCCACTTT
j_call: TRBJ1-6
v_call: TRBV6-4
clone_size: -
d_call: -

cdr3_aa: CASSGLAGKFKQYF
cdr3_nt: TGTGCCAGCAGTGGACTAGCGGGAAAGTTCAAGCAGTACTTC
j_call: TRBJ2-7
v_call: TRBV6-2/TRBV6-3
clone_size: -
d_call: TRBD2

cdr3_aa: CASSLNPPGQWTGELFF
cdr3_nt: TGTGCCAGCAGCTTAAACCCCCCGGGACAGTGGACCGGGGAGCTGTTTTTT
j_call: TRBJ2-2
v_call: TRBV7-2
clone_size: -
d_call: TRBD1

cdr3_aa: CASSSRDRGVGLFF
cdr3_nt: TGTGCCAGCAGCTCCCGGGACAGGGGAGTAGGACTGTTTTTT
j_call: TRBJ1-4
v_call: TRBV13
clone_size: once
d_call: TRBD1

cdr3_aa: CASSLVQGTYNEQFF
cdr3_nt: TGTGCCAGCAGCTTAGTACAGGGGACCTACAATGAGCAGTTCTTC
j_call: TRBJ2-1
v_call: TRBV11-2
clone_size: few
d_call: TRBD1

cdr3_aa: CASSLTGGTTNEKLFF
cdr3_nt: TGCGCCAGCAGCTTGACAGGGGGAACAACTAATGAAAAACTGTTTTTT
j_call: TRBJ1-4
v_call: TRBV5-1
clone_size: -
d_call: TRBD1

cdr3_aa: CASRDTSGSSYNEQFF
cdr3_nt: TGTGCCAGCAGAGATACTAGCGGGAGCTCCTACAATGAGCAGTTCTTC
j_call: TRBJ2-1
v_call: TRBV6-6
clone_size: -
d_call: TRBD2

cdr3_aa: CASSSAGQGVKQYF
cdr3_nt: TGTGCCAGCAGCTCCGCCGGACAGGGGGTCAAGCAGTACTTC
j_call: TRBJ2-7
v_call: TRBV6-6
clone_size: -
d_call: TRBD1

cdr3_aa: CATSRDIDRGAGANVLTF
cdr3_nt: TGTGCCACCAGCAGAGATATAGACAGGGGGGCCGGGGCCAACGTCCTGACTTTC
j_call: TRBJ2-6
v_call: TRBV15
clone_size: -
d_call: TRBD1

cdr3_aa: CASSYSRQGSGNTIYF
cdr3_nt: TGTGCCAGCAGTTACTCCCGACAGGGGTCTGGAAACACCATATATTTT
j_call: TRBJ1-3
v_call: TRBV6-5
clone_size: -
d_call: TRBD1

cdr3_aa: CASSIQSSGRANEQFF
cdr3_nt: TGTGCCAGTAGTATTCAGTCTAGCGGGAGGGCTAATGAGCAGTTCTTC
j_call: TRBJ2-1
v_call: TRBV19
clone_size: -
d_call: TRBD2

cdr3_aa: CASSPGQHRGANVLTF
cdr3_nt: TGTGCCAGCAGTCCGGGACAGCACCGAGGAGCCAACGTCCTGACTTTC
j_call: TRBJ2-6
v_call: TRBV6-2/TRBV6-3
clone_size: -
d_call: TRBD1

cdr3_aa: CASSARGQGSPGANVLTF
cdr3_nt: TGTGCCAGCTCAGCAAGGGGACAGGGGAGCCCTGGGGCCAACGTCCTGACTTTC
j_call: TRBJ2-6
v_call: TRBV18
clone_size: once
d_call: TRBD1

cdr3_aa: CATLESTDQETQYF
cdr3_nt: TGTGCCACCCTTGAGTCCACAGATCAAGAGACCCAGTACTTC
j_call: TRBJ2-5
v_call: TRBV19
clone_size: -
d_call: -

cdr3_aa: CASSPPRLAASYEQYF
cdr3_nt: TGTGCCAGCAGTCCCCCCCGACTAGCGGCTTCCTACGAGCAGTACTTC
j_call: TRBJ2-7
v_call: TRBV6-2/TRBV6-3
clone_size: few
d_call: TRBD2